Below, 20 T cell receptor beta chains from the same sample are listed, as sequenced in a study of blood T cell repertoires in COVID-19. This table comes from immunoSEQ multiplex PCR, and its TCRdb copy is limited to in-frame clones, with some not included. Of about 110,000 clones in the sample, approximately 88% were seen once. The sequenced sample consisted of peripheral blood. These receptors originate from a human donor in a cohort sampled during active COVID-19.

Points on this clone: Other DNA sequences of this sample code for an identical CDR3. This chain connects TRBV11-2 to TRBJ1-1, with no clear D. Germline values: CDR1 SGHAT, CDR2 FQNNGV. Trimming cost V 2 bases and J 1 base, with 8 bases left between them. The CDR3 is made up of 14 amino acids. The CDR3 bases are TGTGCCAGCAGCTTAAGCCCGGGGAACACTGAAGCTTTCTTT. Its protein is CASSLSPGNTEAFF.

This chain connects TRBV19 to TRBJ1-5, with D possibly TRBD1 on 5 matching bases. V was shortened by 3 bases and J by 2 bases, with 14 bases between the two germline ends. CDR1 and CDR2 from the germline V gene are LNHDA and SQIVND (reference sequence). This CDR3 has 16 residues. CDR3 amino acids: CASSMRGIQGNQPQHF. DNA for the CDR3: TGTGCCAGTAGTATGCGGGGCATTCAGGGCAATCAGCCCCAGCATTTT. The whole variable domain, remainder taken from reference TRBV19 and TRBJ1-5, is DGGITQSPKYLFRKEGQNVTLSCEQNLNHDAMYWYRQDPGQGLRLIYYSQIVNDFQKGDIAEGYSVSREKKESFPLTVTSAQKNPTAFYLCASSMRGIQGNQPQHFGDGTRLSIL.

This chain joins TRBV2 and TRBJ1-3; TRBD1 is a possible D gene (6 bases). From germline, CDR1 is SNHLY and CDR2 FYNNEI. Trimming took off 4 bases at V and 11 bases at J, with 15 bases between the two ends. The CDR3 runs to 13 residues. The CDR3 sequence is CASSAFTGSPIYF. CDR3 nucleotides: TGTGCCAGCAGTGCCTTTACAGGGAGCCCCATATATTTT.

V gene TRBV3-1 (or the pseudogene TRBV3-2) combines with J gene TRBJ1-2; 9 bases are a match to TRBD1. Germline CDR1 LGHDT, CDR2 YNNKEL (reference sequence). Trimming removed 3 bases from V and 4 bases from J; junction bases left unmatched: 6. The CDR3 is made up of 15 amino acids. Here the CDR3 reads CASSQTGTGSYGYTF. The CDR3 region has the DNA TGTGCCAGCAGCCAGACCGGGACAGGGAGCTATGGCTACACCTTC.

The V gene is TRBV4-1, the J gene TRBJ2-1; D might be TRBD2 (5 bases). This CDR3 region has 14 residues. Germline loops: CDR1 MGHRA, CDR2 YSYEKL. Trimming took off 1 base at V and 15 bases at J, with 19 bases between the two ends. The chain's CDR3 is CASSQGARVGSRFF. Written as DNA, the CDR3 is TGCGCCAGCAGCCAAGGGGCCCGGGTGGGGAGCCGGTTCTTC.

The rearrangement links TRBV10-3 to TRBJ2-3; TRBD2 agrees at 15 bases. CDR1 is ENHRY and CDR2 is SYGVKD in the germline V gene. CDR3 length: 16 amino acids. V gave up 8 bases and J gave up 0 bases; unmatched junction bases: 3. Here the CDR3 reads CAIGGTSGGSTDTQYF. The CDR3 DNA reads TGTGCCATCGGCGGGACTAGCGGGGGGAGCACAGATACGCAGTATTTT.

The V gene is TRBV19, the J gene TRBJ2-1, with TRBD1 matching over 7 bases. The germline V gene encodes CDR1 LNHDA and CDR2 SQIVND (reference sequence). J lost 4 bases, V lost 4 bases, and 7 bases had no gene match. The CDR3 consists of 15 residues. CDR3 nucleotide sequence: TGTGCCAGTAGTACAACAGGGGAGCCGTACAATGAGCAGTTCTTC. Translation: CASSTTGEPYNEQFF. Combining the CDR3 with reference TRBV19 and TRBJ2-1 gives the whole variable domain DGGITQSPKYLFRKEGQNVTLSCEQNLNHDAMYWYRQDPGQGLRLIYYSQIVNDFQKGDIAEGYSVSREKKESFPLTVTSAQKNPTAFYLCASSTTGEPYNEQFFGPGTRLTVL.

V usage is TRBV28 and J usage is TRBJ1-3; D not resolved. There are 16 residues in the CDR3. Germline CDR1 MDHEN, CDR2 SYDVKM. Trimming cost V 4 bases and J 1 base, with 14 bases left between them. Here the CDR3 reads CASSSPTRKSGNTIYF. The CDR3 nucleotides are TGTGCCAGCAGTTCTCCGACGCGGAAATCTGGAAACACCATATATTTT.

The chain employs TRBV10-3 and TRBJ1-1; 10 bases fit TRBD1. The J segment lost 3 bases and the V segment lost 6 bases, leaving 1 base of the junction unmatched. Per the germline V gene, CDR1 is ENHRY and CDR2 is SYGVKD. CDR3 length equals 13 residues. The CDR3, as DNA: TGTGCCATCAGGGGGACAGGGGACACTGAAGCTTTCTTT. This sequence encodes CAIRGTGDTEAFF.

This chain connects TRBV7-9 to TRBJ2-7; tentatively, D is TRBD1 (5 bases). Germline V lookup: CDR1 SEHNR, CDR2 FQNEAQ (reference sequence). V was shortened by 0 bases and J by 1 base, with 13 bases between the two germline ends. The CDR3 loop spans 16 amino acids. Written as DNA, the CDR3 is TGTGCCAGCAGCTTAGCTCAGACAGAGACTTCCTACGAGCAGTACTTC. As protein: CASSLAQTETSYEQYF.

The rearrangement uses TRBV6-5 and TRBJ1-1, with D maybe TRBD1 (5 bases). Deletions cut 7 bases from V and 2 bases from J, with 14 bases between. Germline lookup yields CDR1 MNHEY and CDR2 SVGAGI. The CDR3 runs 14 residues. The DNA for the CDR3 is TGTGCCAGCAATACAGGATCCCTAAACACTGAAGCTTTCTTT. Translation: CASNTGSLNTEAFF.

V usage is TRBV24-1 and J usage is TRBJ2-5, with 7 bases lining up with TRBD2. V dropped 1 base and J dropped 5; count of bases not matched to a gene: 6. The CDR3 consists of 15 residues. Germline-derived CDR1 and CDR2 are KGHDR and SFDVKD. As DNA, the CDR3 is TGTGCCACCAGTGATTTATGGGGAGGGCGGGAGACCCAGTACTTC. Amino acids: CATSDLWGGRETQYF.

In DNA, the CDR3 is TGTGCCAGCAGTGCCAGACAGGGGCCAACTAATGAAAAACTGTTTTTT. Translating it yields CASSARQGPTNEKLFF. The chain carries TRBV25-1 and TRBJ1-4; 8 bases are a match to TRBD1. Per the germline V gene, CDR1 is MGHDK and CDR2 is SYGVNS. The CDR3 has 16 residues. V lost 4 bases to trimming and J lost 0 bases; unmatched junction nucleotides: 4.

The gene calls are TRBV5-1 and TRBJ2-3, with TRBD2 matching 11 bases. The CDR3 has 16 amino acids. Germline values: CDR1 SGHRS, CDR2 YFSETQ. J was trimmed by 4 bases and V by 3 bases; bases with no gene match: 7. The CDR3 sequence is CASSSSSGGVADTQYF. The CDR3 DNA reads TGCGCCAGCAGCTCAAGTAGCGGGGGGGTCGCAGATACGCAGTATTTT.

This chain uses TRBV29-1 with TRBJ2-5; D unresolved. V was cut by 5 bases and J by 5 bases, with 18 bases left in between. Germline V gene lookup returns CDR1 SQVTM and CDR2 ANQGSEA. The CDR3 is 14 amino acids. The CDR3, as DNA: TGCAGCGTTACTGCGAGTACTCGACTCGAGACCCAGTACTTC. Encoded protein: CSVTASTRLETQYF.

The rearrangement links TRBV5-4 to TRBJ2-4; 9 bases align to TRBD2. The junction had 10 bases not matched to a gene; V was cut back by 4 bases and J by 8 bases. This CDR3 spans 15 amino acids. Germline V gene lookup returns CDR1 SGHNT and CDR2 YYREEE (reference sequence). CDR3 coding DNA: TGTGCCAGCAGCCCGCGGGGGGGTGCCGTAGACATTCAGTACTTC. Its translation: CASSPRGGAVDIQYF.

Details on this clone: A read error may account for a junction end that differs from germline. CDR3 nucleotides: TGTGCCAGCACTTTAATGGCGGGAGCCTACGAGCAGTACTTC. It specifies CASTLMAGAYEQYF. The chain recombines TRBV27 with TRBJ2-7; 7 bases map to TRBD2. This CDR3 is built from 14 residues. Per germline, CDR1 MNHEY and CDR2 SMNVEV (reference sequence).

This clone was seen only once. The chain combines TRBV7-9 with TRBJ1-2; TRBD1 is a possible D gene (5 bases). Trimming removed 5 bases from V and 4 bases from J, with 23 bases in between. Per germline, CDR1 SEHNR and CDR2 FQNEAQ (reference sequence). There are 17 residues in the CDR3. CDR3 region: CASSPPLEGWLAYGYTF. The CDR3 coding sequence is TGTGCCAGCAGCCCCCCCTTGGAGGGGTGGTTGGCCTATGGCTACACCTTC.

The chain couples TRBV7-9 to TRBJ2-1; 13 positions agree with TRBD2. This CDR3 is 16 amino acids long. Germline-derived CDR1 and CDR2 are SEHNR and FQNEAQ (reference sequence). The trim removed 6 bases at V and 10 bases at J, leaving 12 bases unmatched. The CDR3 here is CASRPQLAGGPREQFF. As DNA, the CDR3 is TGTGCCAGCAGGCCCCAACTAGCGGGAGGGCCGCGGGAGCAGTTCTTC.

This rearrangement joins TRBV12-3 or TRBV12-4 to TRBJ2-7; maybe TRBD1 (6 bases). Trimming took 4 bases from V and 6 from J, leaving 13 bases between them. This CDR3 spans 13 amino acids. CDR3 region: CASSSRQASEQYF. The CDR3 bases are TGTGCCAGCAGTTCCCGACAGGCATCCGAGCAGTACTTC.